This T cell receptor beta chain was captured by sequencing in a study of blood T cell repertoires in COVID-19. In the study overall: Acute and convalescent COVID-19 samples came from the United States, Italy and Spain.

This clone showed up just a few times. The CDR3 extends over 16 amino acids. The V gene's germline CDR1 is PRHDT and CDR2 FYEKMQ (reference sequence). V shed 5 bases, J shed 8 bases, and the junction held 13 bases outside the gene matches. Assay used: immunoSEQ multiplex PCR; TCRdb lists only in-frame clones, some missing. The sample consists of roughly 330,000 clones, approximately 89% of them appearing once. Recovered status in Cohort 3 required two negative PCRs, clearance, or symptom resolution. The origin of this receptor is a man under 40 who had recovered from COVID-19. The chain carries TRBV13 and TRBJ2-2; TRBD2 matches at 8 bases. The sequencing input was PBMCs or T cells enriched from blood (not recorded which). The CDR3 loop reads CASSPGLAPTWGELFF. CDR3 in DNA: TGTGCCAGCAGCCCTGGACTAGCCCCAACGTGGGGGGAGCTGTTTTTT.